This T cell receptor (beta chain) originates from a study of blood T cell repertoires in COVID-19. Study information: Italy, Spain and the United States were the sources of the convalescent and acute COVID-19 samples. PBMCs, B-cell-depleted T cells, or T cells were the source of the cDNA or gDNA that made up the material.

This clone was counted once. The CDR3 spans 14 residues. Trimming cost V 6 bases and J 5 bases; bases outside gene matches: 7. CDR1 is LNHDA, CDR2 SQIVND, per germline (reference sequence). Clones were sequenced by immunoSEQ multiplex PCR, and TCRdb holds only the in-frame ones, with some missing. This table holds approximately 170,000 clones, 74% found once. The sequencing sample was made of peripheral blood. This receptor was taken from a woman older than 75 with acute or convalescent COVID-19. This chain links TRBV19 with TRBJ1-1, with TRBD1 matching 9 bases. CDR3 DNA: TGTGCCAGTAGCCCGGACAGGGGTGGTACTGAAGCTTTCTTT. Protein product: CASSPDRGGTEAFF.